This section outlines one TCR beta chain sequence together with its context. It lacks a known antigen. Base-call qualities are not available, and no considerably larger clone is one nucleotide away. The patients had resection in Japan or China between about 2013 and 2017. Two lung cancer pathologists independently confirmed the histologic diagnosis of each case on H&E slides. Macro-dissection after pathologic assessment enriched premalignant or tumor cells for nucleic acid extraction. FFPE tissue was used for DNA isolation with the AllPrep DNA/RNA FFPE Kit. From cysteine to phenylalanine, the CDR3 is 13 amino acids long. CDR3 DNA only is kept here, 39 bases in frame from base 1. In the germline V gene (reference sequence), CDR1 corresponds to LNHDA and CDR2 to SQIVND. Relative to germline, V is 10 bases shorter and J is 2 bases shorter, with 12 bases between their ends. This specimen belongs to a study of immune evolution from preneoplasia to lung adenocarcinoma (dated by TCRdb to 2020 to 2023). In the study overall: HLA loss of heterozygosity was seen in approximately 6.7%, 15% and 36% of AIS, MIA and ADC lesions, and in no AAH lesions. According to the study, about 100 samples were used for TCR sequencing. Sample size was based on specimen availability rather than a prior power calculation. A total of around 58 patients with pulmonary nodules who underwent surgical resection were included in the overall cohort. The immune data were combined with whole exome sequencing and methylation data from the same cohort of nodules. A total of some 53 patients contributed TCR sequencing data. Immune contexture across lung adenocarcinoma precursors and invasive adenocarcinoma was profiled using immune gene expression, TCR sequencing and multiplex immunofluorescence. Class I HLA alleles were inferred from exome data with POLYSOLVER, and allele-specific HLA loss was detected with LOHHLA. Resected precursor lesions (AAH, AIS, MIA) and invasive adenocarcinomas were each compared against paired morphologically normal lung tissue.

What the authors observed across the whole study: KRAS-mutant nodules showed the highest T cell clonality compared with EGFR-mutant or double wild-type lesions. Top T cell clone frequencies were highest in normal lung and appeared to decrease progressively from AAH through AIS, MIA and invasive adenocarcinoma. Because all patients came from Japan and China, whether the findings apply to Western populations was uncertain. The highest clonality was observed in normal lung, whereas higher T cell density and diversity but lower clonality appeared to be present in later-stage lesions. The findings reflected association rather than direct causation, and larger cohorts with long-term follow-up and longitudinal biopsies were considered necessary.

Using the immunoSEQ hsTCRbeta Kit, TCR beta CDR3 regions were sequenced from DNA. The authors' pipeline ran thus. TCR sequencing data were analysed with the ImmunoSEQ Analyzer. T cell clonality was calculated on productive rearrangements as 1 minus Pielou's evenness. T cell diversity was measured with the inverse Simpson index on productive templates. T cell density was defined as TCR beta template counts normalized to usable DNA, with usable DNA estimated by amplification and sequencing of housekeeping genes. Two-sided Kruskal-Wallis tests were used to compare TCR metrics between histologic stages. TCRdb re-hosts the immuneACCESS table, in-frame sequences only. Its copies lack some clones; in the studies checked, an unresolved V gene accounts for under half of them, and the cause for the rest is not known. The V and J calls and the clone size are those of that table, but D and trimming were determined from the DNA. Within this sample are about 5,000 clones, with less than 85% of them counted one time only. The ten top clones hold approximately 3.5% of the sample.

The chain is encoded by TRBV19 joined to TRBJ2-1; a tentative D call is TRBD1 (6 bases match). The clonotype was recovered from a person aged 60-80 years with lung adenocarcinoma. The sequenced material came from FFPE minimally invasive lung adenocarcinoma tissue. The sample's cell subset or site, from its label and the paper: micro-invasive lung adenocarcinoma (MIA). Read as DNA, the sequence is TGTGCCACAAAACAGGGACCCTACAATGAGCAGTTCTTC. The encoded protein is CATKQGPYNEQFF.